The 2 T cell receptor beta chains presented below share a single source sample, sequenced in a study of blood T cell repertoires in COVID-19. Sequencing was performed with immunoSEQ multiplex PCR; in TCRdb, only in-frame clones are kept and a portion is missing. The sample records 310,000 or so clones, roughly 85% being singletons. The sequencing sample was made of PBMCs or T cells enriched from blood (not recorded which). Every receptor here comes from a woman aged 40 to 50 who had recovered from COVID-19.

This rearrangement joins TRBV7-2 to TRBJ2-4, with 8 bases that match TRBD1. Trimming took 1 base from V and 6 from J; bases not matched to a gene: 8. Germline CDR1 and CDR2: SGHTA and FQGNSA. The CDR3 length is 16 residues. DNA for the CDR3: TGTGCCAGCAGCTTAGATGGGCGAGGACAGGGAAACATTCAGTACTTC. Its translation: CASSLDGRGQGNIQYF.

This rearrangement joins TRBV7-9 to TRBJ1-5; TRBD1 might be the D (5 bases). Trimming pared 4 bases from V and 0 bases from J, leaving 10 bases between. CDR3 size: 15 residues. The germline V gene encodes CDR1 SEHNR and CDR2 FQNEAQ (reference sequence). The CDR3: CASSWGRDSNQPQHF. The CDR3 bases are TGTGCCAGCAGCTGGGGGAGGGATAGCAATCAGCCCCAGCATTTT.